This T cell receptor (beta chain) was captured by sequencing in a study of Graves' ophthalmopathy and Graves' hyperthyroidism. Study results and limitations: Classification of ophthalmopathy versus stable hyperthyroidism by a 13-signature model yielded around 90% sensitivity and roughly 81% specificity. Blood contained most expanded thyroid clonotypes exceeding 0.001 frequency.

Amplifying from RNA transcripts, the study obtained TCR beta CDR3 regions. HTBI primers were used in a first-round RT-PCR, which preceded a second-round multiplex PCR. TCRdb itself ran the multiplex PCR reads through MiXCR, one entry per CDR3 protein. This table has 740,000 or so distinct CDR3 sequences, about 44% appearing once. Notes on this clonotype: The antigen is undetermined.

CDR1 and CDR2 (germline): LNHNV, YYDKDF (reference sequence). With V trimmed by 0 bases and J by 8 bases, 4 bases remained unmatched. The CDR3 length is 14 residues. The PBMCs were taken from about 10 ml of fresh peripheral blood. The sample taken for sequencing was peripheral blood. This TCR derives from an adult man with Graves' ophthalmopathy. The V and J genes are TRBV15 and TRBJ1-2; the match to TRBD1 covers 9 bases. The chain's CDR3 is CATSRDLGTGGYTF. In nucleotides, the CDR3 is TGTGCCACCAGCAGAGATCTCGGGACAGGGGGCTACACCTTC.